This T cell receptor beta chain was identified during a study of blood T cell repertoires in COVID-19 (dated by TCRdb to 2018 to 2020). Background for the entire study: The collaborator samples originated in the United States, Italy and Spain and spanned the acute and convalescent phases of COVID-19. The material from the prospective study consisted of cDNA or gDNA derived from T cells, B-cell-depleted T cells, or PBMCs. Deeply sampled blood TCRbeta repertoires from subjects exposed to, actively infected with, or recovered from COVID-19 were included in the dataset. The repertoires were released in a freely available public database meant as a resource for research on the immune response to SARS-CoV-2. Samples were obtained from the ongoing ImmuneRACE study (first 160 participants) and from 1,000 to 1,500 subjects provided by 6 global collaborators. A de-identified subject ID, COVID-19 status, age in years and sex were almost always included in the sample metadata. Where available, HLA class I and class II types were taken from metadata supplied by the sample provider and were not determined by assay-based typing. The paper's findings and limits, for the study overall: The amount of clinical and demographic metadata varied by source and participant and was provided uncurated.

Trimming takes 5 bases off V and 3 bases off J; junction bases not matched to a gene: 3. The CDR3 measures 14 amino acids from cysteine to phenylalanine. The CDR3 DNA has 42 bases and is translated from base 1. As encoded in the germline V gene, CDR1 is MDHEN while CDR2 is SYDVKM. The collaborating institutions used their own protocols to collect whole blood in K2EDTA tubes. For TCRbeta analysis, collaborators shipped samples as frozen whole blood, isolated PBMCs, or DNA extracted from either of those sample types. TCRbeta CDR3 regions were amplified from genomic DNA by means of the immunoSEQ Assay, a bias-controlled multiplex PCR. Regarding the original processing steps: Within the assay, amplification of reference gene primers was used to estimate how many nucleated cells each sample contained. To quantify the absolute abundance of each unique TCRbeta CDR3 rearrangement, sequence reads were collapsed and filtered. Productive Simpson clonality was computed per sample as the square root of Simpson's diversity index over productive rearrangements. Entries here come from immuneACCESS through TCRdb and include only in-frame sequences with V and J called. Some clones fail to appear in such tables; in the studies checked, an unresolved V gene covers under half of the shortfall, and the cause of the remainder is unknown. V and J calls and clone size follow that table, whereas D and trimming were derived from the DNA. A total of roughly 140,000 clones appear in this sample, about 85% of them only once. The ten largest make up approximately 2.4% of the sample.

About this clone itself: Its binding antigen is unknown. Base qualities are not recorded, but no much larger clone differs from it by a single base.

This clonotype was obtained from a woman between 65 and 79 years old with acute or convalescent COVID-19. The rearranged chain carries TRBV28 and TRBJ2-1; 8 central nucleotides agree with TRBD2. Sequencing was performed on peripheral blood. CDR3 loop: CASSPGGDYNEQFF. The DNA sequence follows: TGTGCCAGCAGTCCGGGGGGGGACTACAATGAGCAGTTCTTC. Reference TRBV28 and TRBJ2-1 genes cover what lies past the CDR3, so the full variable domain is DVKVTQSSRYLVKRTGEKVFLECVQDMDHENMFWYRQDPGLGLRLIYFSYDVKMKEKGDIPEGYSVSREKKERFSLILESASTNQTSMYLCASSPGGDYNEQFFGPGTRLTVL.